Below are 12 T cell receptor beta chains sequenced from a single sample in a study of blood T cell repertoires in COVID-19. Produced via immunoSEQ multiplex PCR; TCRdb's table is partial and in-frame only. The sample holds roughly 150,000 clones; around 84% are singletons and the top ten take more than 5%. Sequenced sample: peripheral blood. The source is a human donor in a cohort sampled during active COVID-19.

The V and J genes are TRBV29-1 and TRBJ1-2; 7 bases agree with TRBD1. V was clipped by 2 bases and J by 4 bases; unmatched bases: 7. The CDR3 is made up of 14 amino acids. CDR1 and CDR2 from the germline V gene are SQVTM and ANQGSEA. The CDR3 DNA is TGCAGCGTTGAACTGACAGGGAAGGGCTATGGCTACACCTTC. The encoded protein is CSVELTGKGYGYTF.

The chain uses TRBV28 and TRBJ2-1; 7 bases are a match to TRBD1. V was clipped by 5 bases and J by 6 bases; unmatched bases: 7. This CDR3 has 14 residues. The germline gives CDR1 MDHEN, CDR2 SYDVKM. CDR3 nucleotides: TGTGCCAGCAGTACCCCACAGGGGCCCAATGAGCAGTTCTTC. Its translation: CASSTPQGPNEQFF. The full variable domain, with the rest looked up from reference TRBV28 and TRBJ2-1, is DVKVTQSSRYLVKRTGEKVFLECVQDMDHENMFWYRQDPGLGLRLIYFSYDVKMKEKGDIPEGYSVSREKKERFSLILESASTNQTSMYLCASSTPQGPNEQFFGPGTRLTVL.

As concerns this clone: The sample carries other DNA sequences with the same CDR3. V gene TRBV28 combines with J gene TRBJ2-3; 9 nucleotides agree with TRBD2. Per germline, CDR1 MDHEN and CDR2 SYDVKM. The CDR3 runs to 14 residues. Unmatched junction bases numbered 4, after V lost 5 bases and J lost 4 bases. DNA for the CDR3: TGTGCCAGCAGTCTAGCGGGATCCCCAGATACGCAGTATTTT. Residues: CASSLAGSPDTQYF.

In its sample, this clone was seen once. Relative to the germline gene, one junction end is altered; a read error may explain this. This specimen includes other DNA sequences encoding the same CDR3. The chain has TRBV7-2 and TRBJ1-5, with no clear D. CDR1 SGHTA and CDR2 FQGNSA come from the germline V gene. The CDR3 sequence is 14 residues long. The CDR3 protein is CASSPPGWNQPQHF. DNA of the CDR3: TGCGCCAGCAGCCCCCCGGGGTGGAATCAGCCCCAGCATTTT.

The gene calls are TRBV6-2 or TRBV6-3 and TRBJ1-6, with 12 bases lining up with TRBD1. The germline gives CDR1 MNHEY, CDR2 SVGEGT. The length of the CDR3 is 19 residues. The junction had 7 bases not matched to a gene; V was cut back by 2 bases and J by 2 bases. CDR3 bases: TGTGCCAGCAGTTACCGTAGGGACAGGGGGCCAGCCTATAATTCACCCCTCCACTTT. This sequence encodes CASSYRRDRGPAYNSPLHF.

The chain links TRBV4-1 to TRBJ2-7, with a weak D call TRBD2 (6 bases). V lost 6 bases and J lost 1, with 13 bases in between. The CDR3 has 14 amino acids. Looked up from germline, CDR1 is MGHRA and CDR2 is YSYEKL. Written as DNA, the CDR3 is TGCGCCAGCAGAGAGGGACTCGAATCCTACGAGCAGTACTTC. This sequence encodes CASREGLESYEQYF.

The genes are TRBV3-1 (or the pseudogene TRBV3-2) and TRBJ2-5; TRBD1 aligns across 7 bases. CDR3 size: 15 residues. The germline V gene encodes CDR1 LGHDT and CDR2 YNNKEL (reference sequence). With 3 bases clipped from V and 2 bases from J, the junction kept 6 bases outside the gene matches. The CDR3 sequence: CASSQLPGQQETQYF. CDR3 in DNA: TGTGCCAGCAGCCAGTTACCGGGACAGCAAGAGACCCAGTACTTC.

The chain employs TRBV28 and TRBJ1-2; D is perhaps TRBD1 (6 bases). The CDR3 length is 15 residues. CDR1 and CDR2 from the germline V gene are MDHEN and SYDVKM. Trimming stripped 2 bases from V and 10 bases from J, with 20 bases between. CDR3 region: CASSLGSQGQRLYTF. Written as DNA, the CDR3 is TGTGCCAGCAGTTTAGGGTCCCAGGGGCAAAGACTCTACACCTTC.

The V and J genes are TRBV21-1 and TRBJ2-3; TRBD2 is the table's D call and was not checked against the DNA. TRBV21-1 is classified as a pseudogene. The CDR3 spans 19 residues. The CDR3 loop reads CASRSLRFGSGRMEDTQYF. CDR3 DNA: TGTGCCAGCAGAAGCTTACGGTTCGGGAGCGGGAGGATGGAAGATACGCAGTATTTT.

V gene TRBV6-4 combines with J gene TRBJ2-7; 11 bases match TRBD2. The CDR3 totals 16 residues. Germline V lookup: CDR1 MRHNA, CDR2 SNTAGT. V lost 5 bases to trimming and J lost 7 bases; unmatched junction nucleotides: 13. The CDR3 spells CASSYNLAGGHAEQYF. The CDR3 region has the DNA TGTGCCAGCAGTTACAACCTAGCGGGAGGACACGCAGAGCAGTACTTC.

The V call is TRBV2, the J call TRBJ2-5, with 12 bases identical to TRBD2. Per the germline V gene, CDR1 is SNHLY and CDR2 is FYNNEI. The CDR3 has 18 amino acids. V gave up 4 bases and J gave up 1 base; unmatched junction bases: 10. CDR3 loop: CASSVATSGGQLQETQYF. Here the CDR3 DNA reads TGTGCCAGCAGTGTGGCCACTAGCGGGGGGCAGCTCCAAGAGACCCAGTACTTC.

The chain couples TRBV28 to TRBJ2-7; maybe TRBD1 (6 bases). The CDR3 is 13 amino acids. Deletions cut 5 bases from V and 2 bases from J, with 10 bases between. Germline V gene lookup returns CDR1 MDHEN and CDR2 SYDVKM. CDR3 nucleotides: TGTGCCAGCAGTCCAGGGGACACCTACGAGCAGTACTTC. Protein product: CASSPGDTYEQYF.